This TCR beta chain was documented in a study of blood T cell repertoires in COVID-19. Study background: Spain, Italy and the United States supplied samples that represented acute and convalescent COVID-19.

J was trimmed by 1 base and V by 11 bases; bases with no gene match: 6. CDR1 and CDR2 (germline): SEHNR, FQNEAQ (reference sequence). This CDR3 spans 13 amino acids. The participants were between roughly 18 and 89 years old and came from under 25 US areas. Each recovered donor of Cohort 3 presented with two negative PCRs, clearance, or symptom resolution. Under the authors' procedure: From reference gene primer amplification, estimates of nucleated cell counts were derived. Produced via immunoSEQ multiplex PCR; TCRdb's table is partial and in-frame only. That table furnishes V, J and clone size, whereas the DNA furnished D and trimming. The table includes fewer than 500,000 clones, about 90% detected once.

The chain carries TRBV7-9 and TRBJ2-3, with 7 bases identical to TRBD2. The sequenced sample was PBMCs or T cells enriched from blood (not recorded which). The clonotype comes from a woman under 30 who had recovered from COVID-19. The CDR3 DNA sequence: TGTGCCGGAAATCGGGGGGGCACAGATACGCAGTATTTT. This gives the protein CAGNRGGTDTQYF. Full variable domain (outside the CDR3, taken from reference TRBV7-9 and TRBJ2-3): DTGVSQNPRHKITKRGQNVTFRCDPISEHNRLYWYRQTLGQGPEFLTYFQNEAQLEKSRLLSDRFSAERPKGSFSTLEIQRTEQGDSAMYLCAGNRGGTDTQYFGPGTRLTVL.